This T cell receptor (beta chain) was documented in a study of T cells in Graves' hyperthyroidism and ophthalmopathy. The CDR3 sequence is 14 residues long. The V gene's germline CDR1 is SGHTS and CDR2 YDEGEE. Trimming took 7 bases from V and 1 from J, leaving 14 bases between them. The investigators amplified TCR beta CDR3 regions from RNA transcripts. First-round RT-PCR with HTBI primers amplified the TCR CDR3 region. TCRdb recomputed calls from the multiplex PCR reads with MiXCR, one row per CDR3 protein. This sample has hundreds of thousands of distinct CDR3 sequences, with about a sixth found just once.

This TCR was sampled from a woman younger than 35 with Graves' hyperthyroidism that later progressed to Graves' ophthalmopathy. V gene TRBV5-8 combines with J gene TRBJ1-1; the D gene is possibly TRBD1 (5 bases). Sequencing used blood. CDR3 DNA sequence: TGTGCCAGCGCCCTTGGGAGGGGGAACACTGAAGCTTTCTTT. This gives the protein CASALGRGNTEAFF.